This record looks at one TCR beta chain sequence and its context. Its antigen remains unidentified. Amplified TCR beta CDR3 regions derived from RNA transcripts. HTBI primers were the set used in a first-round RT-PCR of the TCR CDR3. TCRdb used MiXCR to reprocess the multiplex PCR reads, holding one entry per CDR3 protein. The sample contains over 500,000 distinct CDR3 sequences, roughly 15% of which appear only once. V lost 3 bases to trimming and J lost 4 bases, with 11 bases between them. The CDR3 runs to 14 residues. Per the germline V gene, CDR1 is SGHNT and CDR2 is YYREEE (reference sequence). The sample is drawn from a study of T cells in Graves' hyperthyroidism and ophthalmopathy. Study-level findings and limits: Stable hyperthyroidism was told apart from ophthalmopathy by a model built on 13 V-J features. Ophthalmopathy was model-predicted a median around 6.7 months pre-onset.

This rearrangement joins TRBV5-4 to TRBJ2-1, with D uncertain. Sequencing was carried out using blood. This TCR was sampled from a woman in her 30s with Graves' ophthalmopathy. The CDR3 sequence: CASSSADAYNEQFF. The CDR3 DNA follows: TGTGCCAGCAGCTCCGCGGACGCATACAATGAGCAGTTCTTC.